Listed below are T cell receptor beta chains from one sample, sequenced in a study of T cells in Graves' hyperthyroidism and ophthalmopathy. From the multiplex PCR reads, TCRdb called clonotypes with MiXCR, one entry per CDR3 protein. The sample lists about 620,000 distinct CDR3 sequences, around 15% occurring once. The specimen sequenced was blood. The receptors shown here come from a woman in her twenties or thirties with Graves' hyperthyroidism. Each CDR3 is given with its conserved first and last residue. The order of the fields is J gene, V gene, CDR3 protein.

TRBJ1-5 | TRBV27 | CASSAGTGQFRMQPQHF
TRBJ2-1 | TRBV5-1 | CASSFESGVYNEQFF
TRBJ1-2 | TRBV7-2 | CASSFRDRRSYGYTF
TRBJ2-3 | TRBV10-3 | CAITGTSGRSDTQYF
TRBJ2-3 | TRBV11-1 | CASSYSGGGTDTQYF
TRBJ1-5 | TRBV6-1 | CASSRTGGKNQPQHF
TRBJ2-3 | TRBV4-2 | CASSQQASGDTQYF
TRBJ2-3 | TRBV4-1 | CASSQYLASGSLADTQYF
TRBJ2-7 | TRBV3-1 | CASSQDLGQRSFYEQYF
TRBJ2-7 | TRBV29-1 | CSVRELPYEQYF
TRBJ2-7 | TRBV28 | CASSEDEQYF